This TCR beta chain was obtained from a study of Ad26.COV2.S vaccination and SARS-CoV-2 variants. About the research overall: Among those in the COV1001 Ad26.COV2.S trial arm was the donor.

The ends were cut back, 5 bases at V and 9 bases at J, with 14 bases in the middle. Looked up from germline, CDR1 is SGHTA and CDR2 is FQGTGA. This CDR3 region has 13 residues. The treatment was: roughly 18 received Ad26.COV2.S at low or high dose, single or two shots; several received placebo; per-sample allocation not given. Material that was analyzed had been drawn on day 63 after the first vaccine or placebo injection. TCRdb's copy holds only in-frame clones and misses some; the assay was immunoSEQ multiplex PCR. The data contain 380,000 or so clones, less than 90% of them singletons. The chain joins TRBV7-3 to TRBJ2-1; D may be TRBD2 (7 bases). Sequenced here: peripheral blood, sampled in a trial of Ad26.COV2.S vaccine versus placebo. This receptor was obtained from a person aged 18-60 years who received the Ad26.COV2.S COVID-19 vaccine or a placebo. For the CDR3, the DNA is TGTGCCAGCAGCCCGAGGGGGGGAAGTGAGCAGTTCTTC. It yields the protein CASSPRGGSEQFF.